The 6 T cell receptor beta chains presented below share a single source sample, sequenced in a study of beta chain features in type 1 diabetes. Study-wide results and limits: Type 1 diabetes patients had moderately but significantly shorter TCRB CDR3s in all four CD4+ subsets.

No antigen has been assigned to these receptors. Reverse transcription of all isolated RNA meant that expressed TCRB transcripts were sequenced. Repertoires were generated with immunoSEQ multiplex PCR, while TCRdb's copy carries only in-frame clones and drops some. This sample has under 350,000 clones; around 24% occur once, and the top ten carry 0.012%. Material for sequencing was naive CD4+ T cells from blood. Source of these receptors: a woman aged 30 to 39 with type 1 diabetes.

The rearrangement links TRBV29-1 to TRBJ1-1; 8 bases are a match to TRBD1. CDR3 length equals 12 residues. V lost 3 bases to trimming and J lost 8 bases; unmatched junction nucleotides: 5. Germline CDR1 reads SQVTM; CDR2 reads ANQGSEA. CDR3 region: CSVDGQGEEAFF. In nucleotides, the CDR3 is TGCAGCGTTGACGGACAGGGCGAGGAAGCTTTCTTT.

This clone was seen only a few times. The CDR3 here is CASSLAGRGGQPQHF. CDR3 in DNA: TGTGCCAGCAGCTTAGCGGGCAGGGGTGGGCAGCCCCAGCATTTT. This chain connects TRBV7-8 to TRBJ1-5, with a possible D match to TRBD1 (6 bases). The V end lost 0 bases, the J end lost 7 bases, and 13 bases lay between the germline ends. The CDR3 has 15 residues. Germline V gene sequence: CDR1 SGHVS, CDR2 FQNEAQ.

CDR3 DNA: TGTGCCAGCAGCCTCGAGCTAGCGGGAGTTCATGAGCAGTTCTTC. Encoded protein: CASSLELAGVHEQFF. This sequence joins TRBV7-3 and TRBJ2-1; 10 nucleotides agree with TRBD2. This CDR3 spans 15 amino acids. Looked up from germline, CDR1 is SGHTA and CDR2 is FQGTGA. V shed 5 bases and J 8 bases; nucleotides not matched to a gene: 9.

The rearrangement uses TRBV11-2 and TRBJ2-4; 9 bases align to TRBD2. V was clipped by 1 base and J by 5 bases; unmatched bases: 12. This CDR3 is built from 18 residues. Germline-derived CDR1 and CDR2 are SGHAT and FQNNGV. CDR3 nucleotide sequence: TGTGCCAGCAGCTTAGGTCGGACTAGCGACTTCCTCCAAAACATTCAGTACTTC. Residues: CASSLGRTSDFLQNIQYF. Supplemented by reference TRBV11-2 and TRBJ2-4, the full variable domain reads EAGVAQSPRYKIIEKRQSVAFWCNPISGHATLYWYQQILGQGPKLLIQFQNNGVVDDSQLPKDRFSAERLKGVDSTLKIQPAKLEDSAVYLCASSLGRTSDFLQNIQYFGAGTRLSVL.

This clone was observed a handful of times. The chain combines TRBV5-4 with TRBJ2-7, with D possibly TRBD1 on 6 matching bases. Looked up from germline, CDR1 is SGHNT and CDR2 is YYREEE (reference sequence). The CDR3 has 13 amino acids. Between the trimmed V and J ends, which lost 3 bases and 3 bases, there was a span of 10 bases. DNA of the CDR3: TGTGCCAGCAGCTGGGGGCAGGGCTACGAGCAGTACTTC. Translated: CASSWGQGYEQYF.

The chain links TRBV6-5 to TRBJ2-5, with D possibly being TRBD2 (5 bases). CDR1 is MNHEY, CDR2 SVGAGI, per germline. V lost 10 bases and J 1 base, leaving 13 bases between the germline ends. This CDR3 is built from 13 residues. CDR3 in DNA: TGTGCCACGAGGGCTCAGACCCAAGAGACCCAGTACTTC. It yields the protein CATRAQTQETQYF.